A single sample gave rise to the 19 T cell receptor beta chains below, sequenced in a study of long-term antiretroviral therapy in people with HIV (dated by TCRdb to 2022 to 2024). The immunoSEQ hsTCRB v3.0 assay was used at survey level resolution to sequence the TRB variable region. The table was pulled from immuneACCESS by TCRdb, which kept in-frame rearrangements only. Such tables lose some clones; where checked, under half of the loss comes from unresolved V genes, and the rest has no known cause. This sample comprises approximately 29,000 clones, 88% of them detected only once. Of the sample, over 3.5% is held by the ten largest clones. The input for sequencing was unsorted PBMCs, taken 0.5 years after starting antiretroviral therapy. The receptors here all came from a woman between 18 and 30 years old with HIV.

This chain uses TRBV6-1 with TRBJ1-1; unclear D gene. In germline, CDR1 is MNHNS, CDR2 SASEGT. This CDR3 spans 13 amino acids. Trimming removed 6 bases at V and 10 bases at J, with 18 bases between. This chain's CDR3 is CASSPTWAPGAFF. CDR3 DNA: TGTGCCAGCAGCCCCACCTGGGCGCCTGGAGCTTTCTTT.

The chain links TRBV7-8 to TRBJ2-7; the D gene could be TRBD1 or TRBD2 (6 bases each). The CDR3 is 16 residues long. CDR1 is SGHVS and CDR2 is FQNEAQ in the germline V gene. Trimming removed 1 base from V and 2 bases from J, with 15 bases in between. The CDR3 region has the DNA TGTGCCAGCAGCTTAGAGCATGCGGGGACAACCTACGAGCAGTACTTC. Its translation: CASSLEHAGTTYEQYF.

The CDR3 region has the DNA TGCGCCAGCAGCCAAGATCGACGCAGGGGTGAGACCCAGTACTTC. This sequence encodes CASSQDRRRGETQYF. The chain joins TRBV4-3 to TRBJ2-5; D may be TRBD1 (6 bases). The CDR3 has 15 residues. The germline V gene has CDR1 LGHNA and CDR2 YSLEER. Trimming cost V 0 bases and J 5 bases, with 13 bases left between them.

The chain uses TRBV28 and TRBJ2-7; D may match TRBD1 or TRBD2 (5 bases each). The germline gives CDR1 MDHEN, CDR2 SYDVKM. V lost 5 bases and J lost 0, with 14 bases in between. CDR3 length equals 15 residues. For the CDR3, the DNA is TGTGCCAGCAGTCTAAGGATTGGGGGCTCCTACGAGCAGTACTTC. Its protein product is CASSLRIGGSYEQYF.

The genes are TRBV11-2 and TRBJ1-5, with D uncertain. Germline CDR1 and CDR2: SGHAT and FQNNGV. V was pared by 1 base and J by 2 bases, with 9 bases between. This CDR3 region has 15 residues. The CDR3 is CASSLGPQGNQPQHF. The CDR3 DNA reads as TGTGCCAGCAGCTTAGGTCCGCAAGGCAATCAGCCCCAGCATTTT.

The DNA of the CDR3 is TGTGCCAGCAGTGACGGACTGTACGAGCAGTACTTC. Residues: CASSDGLYEQYF. V usage is TRBV28 and J usage is TRBJ2-7; a possible D gene is TRBD2 (5 bases). This CDR3 is 12 amino acids long. Between the trimmed V and J ends, which lost 5 bases and 4 bases, there was a span of 9 bases. Germline CDR1 reads MDHEN; CDR2 reads SYDVKM.

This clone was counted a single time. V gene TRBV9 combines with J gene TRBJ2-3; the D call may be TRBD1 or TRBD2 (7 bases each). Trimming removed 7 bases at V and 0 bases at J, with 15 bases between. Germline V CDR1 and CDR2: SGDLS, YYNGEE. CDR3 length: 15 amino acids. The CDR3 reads CASSRGGASTDTQYF. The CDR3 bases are TGTGCCAGCTCCAGGGGGGGAGCTAGCACAGATACGCAGTATTTT.

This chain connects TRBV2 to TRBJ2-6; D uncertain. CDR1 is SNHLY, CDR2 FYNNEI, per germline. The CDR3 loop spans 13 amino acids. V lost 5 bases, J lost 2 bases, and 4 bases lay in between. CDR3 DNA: TGTGCCAGCAGTTCTGCTGGGGCCAACGTCCTGACTTTC. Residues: CASSSAGANVLTF. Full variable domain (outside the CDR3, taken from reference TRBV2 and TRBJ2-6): EPEVTQTPSHQVTQMGQEVILRCVPISNHLYFYWYRQILGQKVEFLVSFYNNEISEKSEIFDDQFSVERPDGSNFTLKIRSTKLEDSAMYFCASSSAGANVLTFGAGSRLTVL.

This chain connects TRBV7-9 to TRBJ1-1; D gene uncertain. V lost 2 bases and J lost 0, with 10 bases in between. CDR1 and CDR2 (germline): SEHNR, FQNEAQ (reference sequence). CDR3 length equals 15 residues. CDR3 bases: TGTGCCAGCAGCTTACGGGGAGCAATGAACACTGAAGCTTTCTTT. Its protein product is CASSLRGAMNTEAFF.

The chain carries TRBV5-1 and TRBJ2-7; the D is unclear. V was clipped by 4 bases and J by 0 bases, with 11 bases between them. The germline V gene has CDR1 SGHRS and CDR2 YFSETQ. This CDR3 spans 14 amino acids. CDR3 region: CASSPEGTSYEQYF. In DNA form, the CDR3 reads TGCGCCAGCAGCCCCGAAGGAACCTCCTACGAGCAGTACTTC.

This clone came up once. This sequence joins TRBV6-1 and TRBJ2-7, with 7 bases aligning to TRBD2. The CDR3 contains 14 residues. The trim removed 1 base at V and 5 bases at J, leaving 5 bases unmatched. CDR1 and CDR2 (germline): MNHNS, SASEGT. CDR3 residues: CASSEGEGPNEQYF. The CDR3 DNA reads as TGTGCCAGCAGTGAAGGGGAGGGTCCAAACGAGCAGTACTTC.

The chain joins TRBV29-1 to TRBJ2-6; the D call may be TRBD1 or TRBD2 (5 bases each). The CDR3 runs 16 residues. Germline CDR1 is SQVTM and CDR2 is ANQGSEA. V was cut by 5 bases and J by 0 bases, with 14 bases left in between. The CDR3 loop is CSVQRDLDSGANVLTF. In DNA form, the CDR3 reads TGCAGCGTTCAAAGGGACCTAGACTCTGGGGCCAACGTCCTGACTTTC.

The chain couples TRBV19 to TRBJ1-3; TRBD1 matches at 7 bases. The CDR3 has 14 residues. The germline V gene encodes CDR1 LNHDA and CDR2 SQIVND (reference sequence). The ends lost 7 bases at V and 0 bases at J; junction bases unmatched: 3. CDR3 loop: CASTGQISGNTIYF. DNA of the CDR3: TGTGCCAGTACGGGACAGATCTCTGGAAACACCATATATTTT.

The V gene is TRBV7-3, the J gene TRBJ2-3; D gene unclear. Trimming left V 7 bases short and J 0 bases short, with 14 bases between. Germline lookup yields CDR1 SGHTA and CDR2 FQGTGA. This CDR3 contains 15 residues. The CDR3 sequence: CASKTRLLSTDTQYF. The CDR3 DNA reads TGTGCCAGCAAGACCCGACTTCTCAGCACAGATACGCAGTATTTT.

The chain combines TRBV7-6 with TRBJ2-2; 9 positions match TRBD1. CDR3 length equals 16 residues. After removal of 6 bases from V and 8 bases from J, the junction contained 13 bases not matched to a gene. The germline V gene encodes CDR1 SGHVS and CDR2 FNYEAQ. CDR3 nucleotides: TGTGCCAGCAGGACCATGGAACAGGGGGCTGAGGGGGAGCTGTTTTTT. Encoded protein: CASRTMEQGAEGELFF.

CDR3 in amino acids: CASSDVAVWETQYF. CDR3 nucleotides: TGTGCCAGCAGTGATGTGGCAGTCTGGGAGACCCAGTACTTC. The chain employs TRBV25-1 and TRBJ2-5; no clear D gene. The CDR3 length is 14 residues. Germline CDR1 is MGHDK and CDR2 is SYGVNS. V lost 3 bases to trimming and J lost 5 bases, with 13 bases between them.

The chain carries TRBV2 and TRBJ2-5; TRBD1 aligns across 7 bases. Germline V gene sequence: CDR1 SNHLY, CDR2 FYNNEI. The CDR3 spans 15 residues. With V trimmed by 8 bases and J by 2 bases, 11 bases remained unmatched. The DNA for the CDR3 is TGTGCCAGCCTTGATCAGGGGACAGCACAAGAGACCCAGTACTTC. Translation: CASLDQGTAQETQYF.

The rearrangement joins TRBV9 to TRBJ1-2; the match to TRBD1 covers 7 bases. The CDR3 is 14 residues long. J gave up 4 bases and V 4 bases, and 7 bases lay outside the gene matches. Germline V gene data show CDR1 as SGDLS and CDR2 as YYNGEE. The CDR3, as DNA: TGTGCCAGCAGCTCAAGCGGGACAGCCTATGGCTACACCTTC. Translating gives CASSSSGTAYGYTF.

This CDR3 reads CASSRVRGGELFF. CDR3 nucleotide sequence: TGTGCCAGCAGTCGGGTGCGTGGTGGGGAGCTGTTTTTT. The V and J genes are TRBV6-6 and TRBJ2-2; D gene uncertain. The CDR3 contains 13 residues. The V end lost 5 bases, the J end lost 8 bases, and 12 bases lay between the germline ends. The germline CDR1 and CDR2 sequences are MNHNY and SVGAGI (reference sequence).